Listed below are T cell receptor beta chains from one sample, sequenced in a study of blood T cells in healthy people across ages. MiXCR, applied by TCRdb to the 5' RACE reads, yields one record per CDR3 protein. The sample has hundreds of thousands of distinct CDR3 sequences, about 30% seen once; the top ten hold 15% to 19%. Sequenced: blood. The receptors shown here come from a woman aged 80 or over in good health. Each CDR3 is given with its conserved first and last residue. The D gene is left open where the match is weak. The size field is filled for only some rows; it gives once, few, many or a size class.

length: 14; J: TRBJ1-1; V: TRBV4-3; D: -; size: many; DNA: TGCGCCAGCAGCCAAGATACCCGTACTACTGAAGCTTTCTTT; CDR3: CASSQDTRTTEAFF
length: 14; J: TRBJ1-2; V: TRBV20-1; D: TRBD1; size: once; DNA: TGCAGTGCTAGCTTAGGGGACAGGGACGGTGGCTACACCTTC; CDR3: CSASLGDRDGGYTF
length: 15; J: TRBJ2-7; V: TRBV7-9; D: TRBD2; size: -; DNA: TGTGCCAGCAGCTTAGGTACCAGCGGGAGCAACGAGCAGTACTTC; CDR3: CASSLGTSGSNEQYF
length: 12; J: TRBJ2-5; V: TRBV7-9; D: -; size: -; DNA: TGTGCCACAACCCCGGAACAAGAGACCCAGTACTTC; CDR3: CATTPEQETQYF
length: 15; J: TRBJ1-4; V: TRBV5-1; D: TRBD1; size: few; DNA: TGCGCCAGCAGCAAACTTGACAGGGCGGGGGAAAAACTGTTTTTT; CDR3: CASSKLDRAGEKLFF
length: 15; J: TRBJ2-7; V: TRBV27; D: TRBD2; size: many; DNA: TGTGCCAGCCATAGCCGGACTAGCATATACTACGAGCAGTACTTC; CDR3: CASHSRTSIYYEQYF
length: 17; J: TRBJ2-3; V: TRBV5-1; D: TRBD2; size: many; DNA: TGCGCCAGCAGCATTACGCCGACTAGCGGATATTCAGATACGCAGTATTTT; CDR3: CASSITPTSGYSDTQYF
length: 14; J: TRBJ1-1; V: TRBV7-9; D: -; size: -; DNA: TGTGCCAGCAGCCCCCCCGTGGCGAACACTGAAGCTTTCTTT; CDR3: CASSPPVANTEAFF
length: 19; J: TRBJ1-1; V: TRBV13; D: TRBD1; size: -; DNA: TGTGCCAGCAGCTTTACTAGATTAAAAGGGACAGCCCTGAAAACTGAAGCTTTCTTT; CDR3: CASSFTRLKGTALKTEAFF
length: 15; J: TRBJ1-2; V: TRBV13; D: TRBD1; size: many; DNA: TGTGCCAGCAGCACCCGGACAGGGAGCGACTATGGCTACACCTTC; CDR3: CASSTRTGSDYGYTF
length: 16; J: TRBJ2-1; V: TRBV2; D: -; size: many; DNA: TGTGCCAGCGGGACCCTTGGGGCAGGTACCTACAATGAGCAGTTCTTC; CDR3: CASGTLGAGTYNEQFF
length: 12; J: TRBJ2-7; V: TRBV30; D: -; size: -; DNA: TGTGCCTCAACCGGTTACTCCTACGAGCAGTACTTC; CDR3: CASTGYSYEQYF
length: 13; J: TRBJ1-2; V: TRBV5-5; D: -; size: many; DNA: TGTGCCAGCAGCTTGGCACTAGACTATGGCTACACCTTC; CDR3: CASSLALDYGYTF